One T cell receptor (beta chain) is described in this entry. The CDR3 totals 12 residues. Germline lookup yields CDR1 SEHNR and CDR2 FQNEAQ (reference sequence). Trimming cost V 4 bases and J 6 bases, with 10 bases left between them. This entry is derived from a study of CD8+CD57+ T cells in acquired aplastic anemia. Genomic DNA was employed as the template in profiling TCR beta VDJ and CDR3. TCRdb analysed the reads with MiXCR anew, one entry per CDR3 protein. The table includes more than 150,000 distinct CDR3 sequences, less than 50% detected once. Patients chosen for sequencing had shown CD8+CD57+ cell expansion by flow cytometry.

The sequence was obtained from a human donor with aplastic anemia. The material sequenced was sorted CD4+, CD8+, or CD8+CD57+ T cells (not recorded which) from PBMCs. The chain links TRBV7-9 to TRBJ2-7, with a tentative D call TRBD2 (6 bases). CDR3 DNA sequence: TGTGCCAGCAGCTACTCGGGGGTCGAGCAGTACTTC. This codes for CASSYSGVEQYF.